The clone carrying this T cell receptor (beta chain) appeared many times. RNA transcripts provided the source from which TCR beta CDR3 regions were amplified. The TCR CDR3 was amplified in a first-round RT-PCR using the HTBI primer set. Each CDR3 protein is one row after TCRdb ran MiXCR on the multiplex PCR reads. The sample lists a few hundred thousand distinct CDR3 sequences, roughly 15% occurring once. The data were obtained in a study of T cells in Graves' hyperthyroidism and ophthalmopathy. Recently diagnosed hyperthyroidism of less than 2 months' duration affected patients aged 18 to 65. Criteria for exclusion of patients were uncontrolled infection, other autoimmune disease, pregnancy or lactation. Clinical symptoms, serum thyroxine and TRAb, thyroid ultrasound and orbital computed tomography were used for the diagnoses. Source material for PBMCs was around 10 ml fresh peripheral blood. Sequencing was carried out using blood. The receptor's source is a woman aged 40-49 years with Graves' hyperthyroidism that later progressed to Graves' ophthalmopathy.

The CDR3 loop is CASSPPTKLAKNIQYF. For the CDR3, the DNA is TGTGCCAGCTCACCACCGACAAAACTAGCCAAAAACATTCAGTACTTC. V is TRBV18 and J is TRBJ2-4; D is undetermined. Germline values: CDR1 KGHSH, CDR2 LQKENI. Trimming stripped 0 bases from V and 0 bases from J, with 9 bases between. The CDR3 totals 16 residues.